Following are 3 T cell receptor beta chains from one sample sequenced in a study of CD8 T cells in ankylosing spondylitis (dated by TCRdb to about 2017). Library construction relied on 5' RACE. Instrument used: Illumina HiSeq 2500. TCRdb redid the processing of the public reads, applying fastp at Q25 and MiXCR, and retained in-frame beta chains. For every CDR3 protein sequence, its rows merge into one entry that carries the most common genes and DNA. In all, the sample holds around 280,000 distinct CDR3 sequences, and 15% to 20% of those were seen once. Roughly 8% of the sample is taken by the ten largest. Sequences were obtained from blood, either unsorted or a sorted T cell fraction (not recorded which). These receptors were obtained from a male donor with ankylosing spondylitis or in good health (not recorded which).

A note on this clonotype: The junction does not match germline at one end; this may be a read error. The V gene is TRBV2, the J gene TRBJ1-2; the D gene is possibly TRBD1 (5 bases). Germline CDR1 is SNHLY and CDR2 is FYNNEI. This CDR3 contains 18 residues. The CDR3 spells CARSSQFIPGGNYYGYTF. The DNA of the CDR3 is TGTGCCCGCAGTTCCCAGTTTATCCCGGGGGGGAACTACTATGGCTACACCTTC.

This clonotype has a count of ten or more. The genes are TRBV27 and TRBJ2-1; the D is unclear. V was trimmed by 2 bases and J by 1 base, leaving 9 bases between them. The CDR3 contains 15 residues. Per germline, CDR1 MNHEY and CDR2 SMNVEV (reference sequence). Written as DNA, the CDR3 is TGTGCCAGCAGTTTAGGACGTTCTTCCTACAATGAGCAGTTCTTC. Its protein product is CASSLGRSSYNEQFF.

The chain couples TRBV18 to TRBJ2-6, with D tentatively TRBD1 (6 bases). The CDR3 length is 14 residues. V shed 8 bases and J shed 7 bases, with 15 bases lying between them. The germline V gene encodes CDR1 KGHSH and CDR2 LQKENI. The DNA of the CDR3 is TGTGCCAGCAAACAACAGGGTACAGCCAACGTCCTGACTTTC. It codes for CASKQQGTANVLTF.